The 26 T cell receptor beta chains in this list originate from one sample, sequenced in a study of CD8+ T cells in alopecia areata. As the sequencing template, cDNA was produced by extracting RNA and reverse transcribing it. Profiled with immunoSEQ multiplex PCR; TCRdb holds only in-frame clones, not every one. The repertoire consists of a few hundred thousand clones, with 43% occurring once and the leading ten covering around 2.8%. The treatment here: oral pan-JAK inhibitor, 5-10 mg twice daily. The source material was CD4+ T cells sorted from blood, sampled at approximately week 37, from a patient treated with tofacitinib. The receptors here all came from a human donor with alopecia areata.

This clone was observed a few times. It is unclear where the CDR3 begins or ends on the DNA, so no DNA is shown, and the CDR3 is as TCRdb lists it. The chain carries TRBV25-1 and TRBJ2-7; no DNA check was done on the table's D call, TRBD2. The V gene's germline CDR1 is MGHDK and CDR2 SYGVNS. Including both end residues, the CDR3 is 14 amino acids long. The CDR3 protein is CASSVGAGSLGQYF.

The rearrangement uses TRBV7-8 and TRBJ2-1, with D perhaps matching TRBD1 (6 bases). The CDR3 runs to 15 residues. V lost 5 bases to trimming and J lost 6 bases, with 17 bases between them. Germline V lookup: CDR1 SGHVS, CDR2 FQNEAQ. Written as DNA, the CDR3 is TGTGCCAGCAGCCTCCCCCGACAGGTTGGCAATGAGCAGTTCTTC. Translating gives CASSLPRQVGNEQFF.

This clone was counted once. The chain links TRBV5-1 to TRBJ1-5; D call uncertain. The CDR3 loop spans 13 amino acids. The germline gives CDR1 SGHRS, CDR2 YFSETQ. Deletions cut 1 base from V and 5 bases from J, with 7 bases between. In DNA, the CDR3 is TGCGCCAGCAGCTTGTTCGGGGATCAGCCCCAGCATTTT. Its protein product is CASSLFGDQPQHF.

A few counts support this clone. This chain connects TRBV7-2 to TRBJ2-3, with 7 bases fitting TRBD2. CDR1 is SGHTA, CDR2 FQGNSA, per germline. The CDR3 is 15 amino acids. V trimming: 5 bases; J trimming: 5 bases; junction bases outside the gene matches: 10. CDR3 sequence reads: CASSPSGRELDTQYF. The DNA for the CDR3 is TGTGCCAGCAGCCCATCCGGGCGGGAGTTAGATACGCAGTATTTT.

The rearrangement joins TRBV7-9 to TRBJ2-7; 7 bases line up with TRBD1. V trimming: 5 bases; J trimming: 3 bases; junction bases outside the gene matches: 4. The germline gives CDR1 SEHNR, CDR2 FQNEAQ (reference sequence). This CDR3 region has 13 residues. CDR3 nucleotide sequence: TGTGCCAGCAGCCAGAGACAGGGCTACGAGCAGTACTTC. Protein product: CASSQRQGYEQYF.

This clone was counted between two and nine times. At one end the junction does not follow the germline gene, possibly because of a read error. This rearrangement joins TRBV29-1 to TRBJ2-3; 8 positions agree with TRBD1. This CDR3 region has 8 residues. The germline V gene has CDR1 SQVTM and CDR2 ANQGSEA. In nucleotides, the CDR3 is TGCAGCGTTGAGTCAGGGGGCTTT. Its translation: CSVESGGF.

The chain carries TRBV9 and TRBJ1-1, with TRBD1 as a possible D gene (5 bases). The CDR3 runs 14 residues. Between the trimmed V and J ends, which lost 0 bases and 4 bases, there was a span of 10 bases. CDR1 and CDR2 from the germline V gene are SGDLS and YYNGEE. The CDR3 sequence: CASSVDGRGTEAFF. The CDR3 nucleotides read TGTGCCAGCAGCGTAGACGGTAGGGGCACTGAAGCTTTCTTT.

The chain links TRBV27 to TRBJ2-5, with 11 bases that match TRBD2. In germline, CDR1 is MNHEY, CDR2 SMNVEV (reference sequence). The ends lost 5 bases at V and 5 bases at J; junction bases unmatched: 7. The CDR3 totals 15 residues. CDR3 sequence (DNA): TGTGCCAGCAGTATTAGCGGGAGGGCCTGGGAGACCCAGTACTTC. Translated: CASSISGRAWETQYF.

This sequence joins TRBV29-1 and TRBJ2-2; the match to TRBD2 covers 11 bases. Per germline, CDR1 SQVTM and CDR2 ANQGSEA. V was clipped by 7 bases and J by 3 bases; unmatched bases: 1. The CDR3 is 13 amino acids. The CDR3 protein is CSGGLADTGELFF. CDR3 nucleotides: TGCAGCGGGGGACTAGCGGACACCGGGGAGCTGTTTTTT.

The CDR3 DNA reads TGTGCCTGGAGGCTACCATTAGCGGGAGGCCACGAGCAGTACTTC. This translates into CAWRLPLAGGHEQYF. The J gene is TRBJ2-7, the V gene TRBV30, with 10 bases lining up with TRBD2. This CDR3 has 15 residues. Trimming removed 3 bases from V and 5 bases from J; junction bases left unmatched: 10. Germline V gives CDR1 GTSNPN, CDR2 SVGIG (reference sequence). The whole variable domain, remainder taken from reference TRBV30 and TRBJ2-7, is SQTIHQWPATLVQPVGSPLSLECTVEGTSNPNLYWYRQAAGRGLQLLFYSVGIGQISSEVPQNLSASRPQDRQFILSSKKLLLSDSGFYLCAWRLPLAGGHEQYFGPGTRLTVT.

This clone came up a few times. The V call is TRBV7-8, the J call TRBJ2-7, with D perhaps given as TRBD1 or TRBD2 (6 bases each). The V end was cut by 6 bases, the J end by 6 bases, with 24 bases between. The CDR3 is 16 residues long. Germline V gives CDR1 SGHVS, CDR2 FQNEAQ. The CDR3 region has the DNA TGTGCCAGCAGTCTTAGAGGGAGGACAGCTACGTTCGAGCAGTACTTC. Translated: CASSLRGRTATFEQYF.

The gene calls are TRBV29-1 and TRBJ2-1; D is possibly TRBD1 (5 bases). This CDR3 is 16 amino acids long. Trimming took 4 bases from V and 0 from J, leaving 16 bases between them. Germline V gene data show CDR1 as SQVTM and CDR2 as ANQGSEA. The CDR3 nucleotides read TGCAGCGTTGGAAGACAGTCCCACTACTCCTACAATGAGCAGTTCTTC. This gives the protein CSVGRQSHYSYNEQFF.

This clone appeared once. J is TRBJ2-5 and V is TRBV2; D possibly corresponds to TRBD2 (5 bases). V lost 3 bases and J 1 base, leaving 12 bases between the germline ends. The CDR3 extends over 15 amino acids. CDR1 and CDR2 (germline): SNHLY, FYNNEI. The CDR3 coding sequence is TGTGCCAGCAGTGAGGAGGCATCGGCCCAAGAGACCCAGTACTTC. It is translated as CASSEEASAQETQYF.

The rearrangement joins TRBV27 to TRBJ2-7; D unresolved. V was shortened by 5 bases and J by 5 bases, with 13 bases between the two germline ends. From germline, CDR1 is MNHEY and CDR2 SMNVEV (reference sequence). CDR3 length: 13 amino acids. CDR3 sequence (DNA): TGTGCCAGCAGTCTCAGGTGGTTGAACGAGCAGTACTTC. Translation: CASSLRWLNEQYF.

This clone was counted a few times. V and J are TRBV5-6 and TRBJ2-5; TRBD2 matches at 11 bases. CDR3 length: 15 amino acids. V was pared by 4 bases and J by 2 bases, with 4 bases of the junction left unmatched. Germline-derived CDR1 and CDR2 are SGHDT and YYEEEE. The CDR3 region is CASSPRLAGQETQYF. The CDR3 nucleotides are TGTGCCAGCAGCCCACGACTAGCGGGGCAAGAGACCCAGTACTTC.

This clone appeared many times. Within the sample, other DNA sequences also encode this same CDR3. CDR3 DNA: TGTGCCAGTAGAGATCGGGGCACAGATACGCAGTATTTT. Residues: CASRDRGTDTQYF. The chain carries TRBV19 and TRBJ2-3; the D is unclear. The CDR3 is 13 amino acids. V shed 6 bases and J shed 1 base, with 8 bases lying between them. Per the germline V gene, CDR1 is LNHDA and CDR2 is SQIVND (reference sequence).

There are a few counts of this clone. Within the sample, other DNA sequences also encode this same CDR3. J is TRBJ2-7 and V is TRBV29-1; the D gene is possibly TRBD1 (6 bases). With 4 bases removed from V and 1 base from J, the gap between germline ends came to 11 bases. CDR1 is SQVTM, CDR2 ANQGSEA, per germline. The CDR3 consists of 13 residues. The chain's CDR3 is CSVVGGTSYEQYF. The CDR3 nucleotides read TGCAGCGTTGTTGGGGGCACATCCTACGAGCAGTACTTC.

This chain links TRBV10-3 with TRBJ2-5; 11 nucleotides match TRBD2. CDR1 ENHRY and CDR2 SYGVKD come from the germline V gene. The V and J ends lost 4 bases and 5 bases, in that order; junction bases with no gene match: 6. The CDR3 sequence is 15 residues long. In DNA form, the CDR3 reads TGTGCCATCAGTGTAGCGGGAGGGCGGGCGGAGACCCAGTACTTC. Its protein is CAISVAGGRAETQYF.

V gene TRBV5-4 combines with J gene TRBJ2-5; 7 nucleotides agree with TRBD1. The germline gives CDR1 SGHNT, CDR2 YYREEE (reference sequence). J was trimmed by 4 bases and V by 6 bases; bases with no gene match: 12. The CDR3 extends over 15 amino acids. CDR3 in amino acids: CASTMGSGGPETQYF. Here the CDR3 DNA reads TGTGCCAGCACCATGGGATCAGGGGGTCCAGAGACCCAGTACTTC.

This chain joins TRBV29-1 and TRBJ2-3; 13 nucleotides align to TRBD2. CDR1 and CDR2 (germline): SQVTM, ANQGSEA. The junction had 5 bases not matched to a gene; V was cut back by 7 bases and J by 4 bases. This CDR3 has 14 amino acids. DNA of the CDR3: TGCAGCGCTGGACTAGCGGGAGTCTCAGATACGCAGTATTTT. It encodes CSAGLAGVSDTQYF.

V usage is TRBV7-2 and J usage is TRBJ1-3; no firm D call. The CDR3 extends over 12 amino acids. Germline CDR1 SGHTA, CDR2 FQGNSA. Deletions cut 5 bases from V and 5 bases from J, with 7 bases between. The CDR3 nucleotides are TGTGCCAGCAGCGAGCAACGAAACACCATATATTTT. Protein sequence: CASSEQRNTIYF. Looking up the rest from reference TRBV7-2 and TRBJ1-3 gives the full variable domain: GAGVSQSPSNKVTEKGKDVELRCDPISGHTALYWYRQSLGQGLEFLIYFQGNSAPDKSGLPSDRFSAERTGGSVSTLTIQRTQQEDSAVYLCASSEQRNTIYFGEGSWLTVV.

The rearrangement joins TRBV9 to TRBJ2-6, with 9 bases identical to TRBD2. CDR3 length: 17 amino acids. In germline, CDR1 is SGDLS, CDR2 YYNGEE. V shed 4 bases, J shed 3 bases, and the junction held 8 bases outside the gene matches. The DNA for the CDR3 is TGTGCCAGCAGCCCTCGACTAGCGGTGGTTGGGGCCAACGTCCTGACTTTC. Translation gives CASSPRLAVVGANVLTF.

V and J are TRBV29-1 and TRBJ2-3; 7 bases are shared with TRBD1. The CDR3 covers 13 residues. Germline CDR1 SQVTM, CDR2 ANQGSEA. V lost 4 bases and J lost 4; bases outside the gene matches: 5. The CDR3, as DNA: TGCAGCGTTGGTAGGGGGCCGTCAGATACGCAGTATTTT. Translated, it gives CSVGRGPSDTQYF.

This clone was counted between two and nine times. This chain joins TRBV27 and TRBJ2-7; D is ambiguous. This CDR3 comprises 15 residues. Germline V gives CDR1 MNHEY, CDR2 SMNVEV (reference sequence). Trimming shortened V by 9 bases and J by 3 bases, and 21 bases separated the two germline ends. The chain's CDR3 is CARQVAPWKYYEQYF. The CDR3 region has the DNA TGTGCCAGACAAGTGGCCCCTTGGAAATACTACGAGCAGTACTTC.

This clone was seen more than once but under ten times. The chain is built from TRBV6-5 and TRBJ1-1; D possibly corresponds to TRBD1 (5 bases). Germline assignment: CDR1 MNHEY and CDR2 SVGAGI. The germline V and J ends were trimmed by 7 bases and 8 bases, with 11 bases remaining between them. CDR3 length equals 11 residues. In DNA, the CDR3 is TGTGCCAGCACCACAACAGGAGAAGCTTTCTTT. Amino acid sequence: CASTTTGEAFF.

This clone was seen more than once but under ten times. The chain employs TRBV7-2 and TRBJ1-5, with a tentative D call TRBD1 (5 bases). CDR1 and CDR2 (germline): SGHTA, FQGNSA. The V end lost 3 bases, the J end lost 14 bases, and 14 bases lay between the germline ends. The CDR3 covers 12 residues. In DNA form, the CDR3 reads TGTGCCAGCAGCTTTTCAGGGATGGGAAAGCATTTT. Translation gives CASSFSGMGKHF.